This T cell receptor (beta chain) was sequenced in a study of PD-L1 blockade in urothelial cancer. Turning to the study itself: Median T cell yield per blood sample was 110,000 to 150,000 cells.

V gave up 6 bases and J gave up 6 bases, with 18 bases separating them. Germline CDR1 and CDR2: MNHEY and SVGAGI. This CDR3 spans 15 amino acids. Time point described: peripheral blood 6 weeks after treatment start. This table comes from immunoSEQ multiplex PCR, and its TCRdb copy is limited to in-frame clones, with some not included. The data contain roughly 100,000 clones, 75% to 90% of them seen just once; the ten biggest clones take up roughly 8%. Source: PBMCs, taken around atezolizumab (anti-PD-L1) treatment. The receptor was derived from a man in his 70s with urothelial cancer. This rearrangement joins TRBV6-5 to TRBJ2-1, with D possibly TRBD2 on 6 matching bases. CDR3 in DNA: TGTGCCAGCAGAAAGACTAGGCCAGTAGGCAATGAGCAGTTCTTC. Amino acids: CASRKTRPVGNEQFF.